The 19 T cell receptor beta chains presented below share a single source sample, sequenced in a study of blood T cell repertoires in COVID-19. Method: immunoSEQ multiplex PCR; TCRdb's copy keeps in-frame clones and lacks some. The sample consists of approximately 220,000 clones, roughly nine tenths of them appearing once. The sequenced material came from peripheral blood. These receptors came from a middle-aged man with acute or convalescent COVID-19.

This clone was found once. The rearrangement links TRBV19 to TRBJ1-5; TRBD1 agrees at 7 bases. The CDR3 consists of 16 residues. The junction had 8 bases not matched to a gene; V was cut back by 6 bases and J by 0 bases. CDR1 is LNHDA, CDR2 SQIVND, per germline (reference sequence). The CDR3 bases are TGTGCCAGTAGAGTTGACAGGGTCCATAGCAATCAGCCCCAGCATTTT. Encoded protein: CASRVDRVHSNQPQHF. The whole variable domain, filled in from reference TRBV19 and TRBJ1-5, reads DGGITQSPKYLFRKEGQNVTLSCEQNLNHDAMYWYRQDPGQGLRLIYYSQIVNDFQKGDIAEGYSVSREKKESFPLTVTSAQKNPTAFYLCASRVDRVHSNQPQHFGDGTRLSIL.

The chain employs TRBV27 and TRBJ1-2, with no clear D. This CDR3 spans 13 amino acids. The V and J ends lost 6 bases and 5 bases respectively, with 13 bases between them. Germline-derived CDR1 and CDR2 are MNHEY and SMNVEV (reference sequence). CDR3 loop: CASRPIGEYGYTF. The CDR3 region has the DNA TGTGCCAGCAGGCCGATCGGGGAATATGGCTACACCTTC.

The chain combines TRBV11-2 with TRBJ2-5; possibly TRBD1 for D (6 bases). The ends were cut back, 3 bases at V and 4 bases at J, with 15 bases in the middle. The CDR3 consists of 15 residues. Germline V gives CDR1 SGHAT, CDR2 FQNNGV. DNA of the CDR3: TGTGCCAGCAGCTTCGACAGGTTCGAACGAGAGACCCAGTACTTC. Translating it yields CASSFDRFERETQYF.

V and J are TRBV24-1 and TRBJ1-1, with D possibly being TRBD1 (6 bases). Trimming shortened V by 8 bases and J by 0 bases, and 12 bases separated the two germline ends. The CDR3 consists of 14 residues. The germline V gene encodes CDR1 KGHDR and CDR2 SFDVKD. The CDR3 bases are TGTGCCACCATTAACAGGGTCATGAACACTGAAGCTTTCTTT. Residues: CATINRVMNTEAFF.

CDR3 sequence: CASSQDQARYIRVNEQFF. The CDR3 DNA reads as TGCGCCAGCAGCCAAGATCAGGCCCGTTACATTCGAGTGAATGAGCAGTTCTTC. The rearrangement joins TRBV4-1 to TRBJ2-1; no definite D call. This CDR3 has 18 residues. Germline V lookup: CDR1 MGHRA, CDR2 YSYEKL. Trimming shortened V by 0 bases and J by 7 bases, and 22 bases separated the two germline ends.

DNA of the CDR3: TGTGCCAGCAGCTCTAGCGGGGGCTCTGGGGCCAACGTCCTGACTTTC. This gives the protein CASSSSGGSGANVLTF. The V call is TRBV6-4, the J call TRBJ2-6, with TRBD2 matching over 10 bases. The CDR3 is made up of 16 amino acids. The germline gives CDR1 MRHNA, CDR2 SNTAGT. J lost 0 bases, V lost 6 bases, and 2 bases had no gene match.

The chain combines TRBV21-1 with TRBJ1-2. TRBV21-1 counts as a pseudogene. The CDR3 consists of 12 residues. The DNA of the CDR3 is TGTGCCAGCACCCTATCTAACTATGGCTACACCTTC. Translation: CASTLSNYGYTF.

This rearrangement joins TRBV5-4 to TRBJ2-3; unclear D gene. The V gene lost 4 bases and the J gene lost 6 bases, with 9 bases spanning the gap. The CDR3 is made up of 12 amino acids. The germline V gene has CDR1 SGHNT and CDR2 YYREEE (reference sequence). This CDR3 is CASSPNSDTQYF. The CDR3 DNA sequence: TGTGCCAGCAGCCCGAACTCGGATACGCAGTATTTT.

This sequence joins TRBV11-2 and TRBJ2-3; TRBD1 agrees at 7 bases. V shed 8 bases, J shed 4 bases, and the junction held 15 bases outside the gene matches. CDR1 is SGHAT and CDR2 is FQNNGV in the germline V gene. The CDR3 extends over 16 amino acids. The CDR3 protein is CASLGFRDRASDTQYF. DNA for the CDR3: TGTGCCAGCCTGGGTTTCCGGGACAGAGCTTCAGATACGCAGTATTTT.

The chain carries TRBV19 and TRBJ1-2; 9 positions agree with TRBD1. V lost 0 bases, J lost 8 bases, and 4 bases stayed unmatched. This CDR3 comprises 14 residues. Looked up from germline, CDR1 is LNHDA and CDR2 is SQIVND (reference sequence). The CDR3 sequence is CASSIDQTGGGYTF. CDR3 DNA sequence: TGTGCCAGTAGTATAGATCAAACAGGGGGCGGCTACACCTTC.

The chain uses TRBV7-9 and TRBJ1-2; D is uncertain. Germline CDR1 reads SEHNR; CDR2 reads FQNEAQ (reference sequence). The CDR3 consists of 13 residues. V dropped 1 base and J dropped 7 bases, with 10 bases sitting between them. This CDR3 reads CASSLGGLGGYTF. Here the CDR3 DNA reads TGTGCCAGCAGCTTAGGAGGGCTGGGTGGCTACACCTTC.

V usage is TRBV7-2 and J usage is TRBJ2-5; TRBD2 matches 11 bases. V gave up 1 base and J gave up 4 bases; unmatched junction bases: 11. The CDR3 sequence is 18 residues long. The germline gives CDR1 SGHTA, CDR2 FQGNSA. The CDR3 DNA sequence: TGTGCCAGCAGCTTAGTCCTAGCGGGAGGTAGGGGTGGAGAGACCCAGTACTTC. This sequence encodes CASSLVLAGGRGGETQYF.

The chain links TRBV19 to TRBJ1-5; TRBD1 aligns across 11 bases. The germline V gene has CDR1 LNHDA and CDR2 SQIVND (reference sequence). The V and J ends lost 4 bases and 3 bases, in that order; junction bases with no gene match: 2. The CDR3 covers 15 residues. The CDR3 reads CASSSGQGANQPQHF. The CDR3 nucleotides read TGTGCCAGTAGTAGCGGACAGGGGGCCAATCAGCCCCAGCATTTT.

The chain carries TRBV18 and TRBJ1-1; possibly TRBD1 for D (5 bases). The CDR3 is made up of 13 amino acids. Germline V gene sequence: CDR1 KGHSH, CDR2 LQKENI. Trimming stripped 3 bases from V and 5 bases from J, with 10 bases between. The CDR3 region has the DNA TGTGCCAGCTCACCTTTCAGGGAAACTGAAGCTTTCTTT. It translates to CASSPFRETEAFF.

This clone has just a few counts. The chain's CDR3 is CASSLGAANEKLFF. In nucleotides, the CDR3 is TGCGCCAGCAGCTTGGGGGCAGCTAATGAAAAACTGTTTTTT. V gene TRBV5-1 combines with J gene TRBJ1-4; D call uncertain. Per germline, CDR1 SGHRS and CDR2 YFSETQ. Deletions cut 0 bases from V and 3 bases from J, with 6 bases between. This CDR3 is built from 14 residues.

The chain carries TRBV27 and TRBJ2-7, with a tentative D call TRBD1 (5 bases). V lost 7 bases, J lost 5 bases, and 21 bases lay in between. The germline V gene encodes CDR1 MNHEY and CDR2 SMNVEV (reference sequence). The CDR3 is made up of 15 amino acids. The CDR3 spells CASTSGMGRSNEQYF. CDR3 coding DNA: TGTGCCAGCACCTCAGGGATGGGGCGCAGTAACGAGCAGTACTTC.

This clone was seen a few times. V usage is TRBV5-1 and J usage is TRBJ1-1; TRBD1 aligns across 7 bases. The V gene's germline CDR1 is SGHRS and CDR2 YFSETQ. With V trimmed by 4 bases and J by 3 bases, 9 bases remained unmatched. The length of the CDR3 is 15 residues. For the CDR3, the DNA is TGCGCCAGCAGCGCCGGGACAGATGGGTACACTGAAGCTTTCTTT. It encodes CASSAGTDGYTEAFF.

The J gene is TRBJ2-5, the V gene TRBV29-1; D may be TRBD2 (5 bases). The germline V gene has CDR1 SQVTM and CDR2 ANQGSEA. This CDR3 has 12 amino acids. Deletions cut 4 bases from V and 5 bases from J, with 11 bases between. Written as DNA, the CDR3 is TGCAGCGTTGGACTAATGGGGGAGACCCAGTACTTC. Its protein product is CSVGLMGETQYF.

The chain combines TRBV6-2 or TRBV6-3 with TRBJ1-2; D gene ambiguous. Germline CDR1 reads MNHEY; CDR2 reads SVGEGT. Trimming removed 6 bases from V and 8 bases from J, with 13 bases in between. The CDR3 length is 12 residues. In DNA form, the CDR3 reads TGTGCCAGCAGCCGACCTAGCGGGGGCTACACCTTC. The encoded protein is CASSRPSGGYTF.